Below are 7 T cell receptor beta chains sequenced from a single sample in a study of T cell changes during pregnancy in multiple sclerosis. Clones were sequenced by immunoSEQ multiplex PCR, and TCRdb holds only the in-frame ones, with some missing. The data show roughly 38,000 clones, approximately 94% seen once. The sequenced sample was CD8+ T cells from peripheral blood mononuclear cells, obtained in the third trimester of pregnancy. These receptors were obtained from a female donor with multiple sclerosis, enrolled in a pregnancy study.

The rearrangement uses TRBV28 and TRBJ2-3; 9 positions agree with TRBD2. Unmatched junction bases numbered 1, after V lost 3 bases and J lost 0 bases. CDR3 size: 15 residues. From germline, CDR1 is MDHEN and CDR2 SYDVKM. CDR3 amino acids: CASSFSGGSTDTQYF. CDR3 coding DNA: TGTGCCAGCAGTTTTAGCGGGGGCAGCACAGATACGCAGTATTTT.

V is TRBV27 and J is TRBJ2-1; 8 bases align to TRBD2. V shed 5 bases and J 1 base; nucleotides not matched to a gene: 4. Germline-derived CDR1 and CDR2 are MNHEY and SMNVEV (reference sequence). The CDR3 sequence is 15 residues long. CDR3 sequence reads: CASSSGTRSYNEQFF. In nucleotides, the CDR3 is TGTGCCAGCAGTAGCGGGACTAGATCCTACAATGAGCAGTTCTTC.

The table lists this clone with a count of one. This chain links TRBV9 with TRBJ2-1; TRBD2 matches 12 bases. CDR1 and CDR2 from the germline V gene are SGDLS and YYNGEE. Germline trimming cut 0 bases from V and 8 bases from J; bases unmatched to any gene: 9. The CDR3 contains 17 residues. The CDR3 loop reads CASSVETGTSGFDEQFF. CDR3 bases: TGTGCCAGCAGCGTAGAAACCGGGACTAGCGGGTTTGATGAGCAGTTCTTC.

This chain joins TRBV14 and TRBJ2-7, with TRBD1 as a possible D gene (6 bases). CDR3 size: 15 residues. Germline CDR1 SGHDN, CDR2 FVKESK. The germline V and J ends were trimmed by 3 bases and 1 base, with 13 bases remaining between them. The CDR3 sequence: CASSQAGARSYEQYF. DNA of the CDR3: TGTGCCAGCAGCCAGGCAGGGGCGCGATCCTACGAGCAGTACTTC.

V usage is TRBV4-1 and J usage is TRBJ2-7, with 9 bases lining up with TRBD1. The germline V gene encodes CDR1 MGHRA and CDR2 YSYEKL. The CDR3 is 15 residues long. With 4 bases clipped from V and 3 bases from J, the junction kept 7 bases outside the gene matches. The CDR3 DNA reads TGCGCCAGCAGCCCCGGACAGGGGATAGGCTACGAGCAGTACTTC. Its translation: CASSPGQGIGYEQYF.

This CDR3 reads CASSPTQQGLGYGYTF. CDR3 bases: TGCGCCAGCAGCCCAACCCAACAGGGGCTCGGCTATGGCTACACCTTC. This chain links TRBV4-3 with TRBJ1-2; 7 nucleotides line up with TRBD1. The CDR3 is 16 residues long. CDR1 LGHNA and CDR2 YSLEER come from the germline V gene. V dropped 4 bases and J dropped 4; count of bases not matched to a gene: 12.

This clone was observed a few times. The chain is built from TRBV7-6 and TRBJ2-1, with D tentatively TRBD1 (5 bases). The germline V and J ends were trimmed by 1 base and 5 bases, with 9 bases remaining between them. CDR1 SGHVS and CDR2 FNYEAQ come from the germline V gene. This CDR3 has 14 amino acids. The CDR3 bases are TGTGCCAGCAGCTTAGAGTCGGACAACAATGAGCAGTTCTTC. Encoded protein: CASSLESDNNEQFF.